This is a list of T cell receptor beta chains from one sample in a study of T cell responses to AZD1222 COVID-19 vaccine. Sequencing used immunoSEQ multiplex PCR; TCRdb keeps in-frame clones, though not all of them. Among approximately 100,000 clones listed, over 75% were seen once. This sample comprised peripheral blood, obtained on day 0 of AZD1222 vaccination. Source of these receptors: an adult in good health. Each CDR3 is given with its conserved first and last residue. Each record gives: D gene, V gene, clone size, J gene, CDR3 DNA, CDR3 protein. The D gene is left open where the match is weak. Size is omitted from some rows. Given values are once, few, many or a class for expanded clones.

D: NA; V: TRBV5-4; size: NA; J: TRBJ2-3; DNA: TGTGCCAGCAGCTTGGAATTTGCTAGGGGCACAGATACGCAGTATTTT; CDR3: CASSLEFARGTDTQYF
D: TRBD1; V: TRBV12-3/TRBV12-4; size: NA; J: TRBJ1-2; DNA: TGTGCCAGCAGTTTAGGGACAGGAGACGGCTACACCTTC; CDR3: CASSLGTGDGYTF
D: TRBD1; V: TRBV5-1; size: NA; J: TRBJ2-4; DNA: TGCGCCAGCAGCTTGGGACCGACAGGGGTTGTAACCAAAAACATTCAGTACTTC; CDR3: CASSLGPTGVVTKNIQYF
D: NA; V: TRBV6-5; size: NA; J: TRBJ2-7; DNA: TGTGCCAGCAGTTACTCGAAGTTTGGAGTGGCCTACGAGCAGTACTTC; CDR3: CASSYSKFGVAYEQYF
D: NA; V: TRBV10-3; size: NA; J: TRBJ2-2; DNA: TGTGCCATCCGTGGGGTGAACACCGGGGAGCTGTTTTTT; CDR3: CAIRGVNTGELFF
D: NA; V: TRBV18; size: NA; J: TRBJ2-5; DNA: TGTGCCAGCTCACCGGTTGACCCCGCCCGGGAGACCCAGTACTTC; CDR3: CASSPVDPARETQYF
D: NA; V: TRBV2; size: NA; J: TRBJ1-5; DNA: TGTGCCAGCATAGGTTCCCCCACTCAGCCCCAGCATTTT; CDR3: CASIGSPTQPQHF
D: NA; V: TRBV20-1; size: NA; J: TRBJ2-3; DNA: TGCAGTGCTAGCTGGCAGGGGTTGCTGTATTTT; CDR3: CSASWQGLLYF
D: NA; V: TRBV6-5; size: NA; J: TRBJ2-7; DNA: TGTGCCAGCAGTTACTCCACTAGCTACGAGCAGTACTTC; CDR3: CASSYSTSYEQYF
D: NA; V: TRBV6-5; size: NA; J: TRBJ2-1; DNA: TGTGCCAGCACCGCATCCAGGTCCTACAATGAGCAGTTCTTC; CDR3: CASTASRSYNEQFF
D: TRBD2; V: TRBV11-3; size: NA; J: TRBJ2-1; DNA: TGTGCCAGCAGCGCTGAGGGACTAGCGGGATCCTACAATGAGCAGTTCTTC; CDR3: CASSAEGLAGSYNEQFF
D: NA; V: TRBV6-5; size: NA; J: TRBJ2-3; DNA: TGTGCCAGCAGTTTTGGCCCCACAGATACGCAGTATTTT; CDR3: CASSFGPTDTQYF
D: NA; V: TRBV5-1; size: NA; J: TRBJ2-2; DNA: TGCGCCAGCAGCTTGGCCGGCCGGACCGGGGAGCTGTTTTTT; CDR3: CASSLAGRTGELFF
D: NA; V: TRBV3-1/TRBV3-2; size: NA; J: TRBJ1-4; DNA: TGTGCCAGCAGCCAAGATTCCCATGAAAAACTGTTTTTT; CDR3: CASSQDSHEKLFF
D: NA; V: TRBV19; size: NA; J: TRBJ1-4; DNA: TGTGCCAGTAGTACATGGTTCGGACGGGGAGGTAATGAAAAACTGTTTTTT; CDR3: CASSTWFGRGGNEKLFF
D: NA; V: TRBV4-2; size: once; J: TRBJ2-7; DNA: TGTGCCAGCTTAGGTCTGGGGGGGCCCAACGAGCAGTACTTC; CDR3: CASLGLGGPNEQYF
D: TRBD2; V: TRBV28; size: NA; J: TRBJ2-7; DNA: TGTGCCAGCAGGGGAATCTCCGGACTAGCGGGAGTCTCGTACGAGCAGTACTTC; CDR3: CASRGISGLAGVSYEQYF
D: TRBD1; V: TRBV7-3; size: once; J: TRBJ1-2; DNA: TGTGCCAGCAGTCCCCATCGGAGGGCAGGGGGCGCGTATGGCTACACCTTC; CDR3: CASSPHRRAGGAYGYTF
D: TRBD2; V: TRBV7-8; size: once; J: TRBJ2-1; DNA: TGTGCCAGCAGCTTAGCGGGGCGGGAGATCCACAATGAGCAGTTCTTC; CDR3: CASSLAGREIHNEQFF
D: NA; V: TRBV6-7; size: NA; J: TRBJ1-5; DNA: TGTGCCAGCAGACAGCAGGATCAGCCCCAGCATTTT; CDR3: CASRQQDQPQHF
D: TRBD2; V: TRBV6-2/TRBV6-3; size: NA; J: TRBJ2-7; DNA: TGTGCCAGCAGTTACCCGACAATAGCGGGAGGTGCGTGGGAGCAGTACTTC; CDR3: CASSYPTIAGGAWEQYF
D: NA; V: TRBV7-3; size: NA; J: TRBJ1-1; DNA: TGTGCCAGCAGCCGGGGGGAACATGATGAAGCTTTCTTT; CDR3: CASSRGEHDEAFF
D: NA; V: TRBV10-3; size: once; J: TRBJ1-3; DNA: TGTGCCATCAATAGAATGGGATTCGGAAACACCATATATTTT; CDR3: CAINRMGFGNTIYF
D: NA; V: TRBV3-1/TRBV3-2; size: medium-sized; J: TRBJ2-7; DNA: TGTGCCAGCAGCCAATGGGGATCCTCCTACGAGCAGTACTTC; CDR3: CASSQWGSSYEQYF
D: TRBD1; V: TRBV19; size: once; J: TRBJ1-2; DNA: TGTGCCAGTAGGGACAGGGGAGGTTCTGGCTACACCTTC; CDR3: CASRDRGGSGYTF
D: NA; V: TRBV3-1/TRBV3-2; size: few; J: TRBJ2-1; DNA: TGTGCCAGCAGCCAATACTACAATGAGCAGTTCTTC; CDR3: CASSQYYNEQFF
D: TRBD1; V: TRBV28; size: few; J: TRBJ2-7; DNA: TGTGCCAGCAGTCTCCGGGACAGGGCCACCTACTTC; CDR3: CASSLRDRATYF
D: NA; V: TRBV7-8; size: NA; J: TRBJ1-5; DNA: TGTGCCAGCAGCTTAGAGGCTCGGGAGTTTAGCAATCAGCCCCAGCATTTT; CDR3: CASSLEAREFSNQPQHF
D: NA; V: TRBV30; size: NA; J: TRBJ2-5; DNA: TGTGCCTTCCTTTCCCGGGGAGAGTTAGAGACCCAGTACTTC; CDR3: CAFLSRGELETQYF
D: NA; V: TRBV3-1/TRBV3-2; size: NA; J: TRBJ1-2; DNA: TGTGCCAGCAGCCAAGACCGCGGGGGTTCTGGGTCCACCTTC; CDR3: CASSQDRGGSGSTF
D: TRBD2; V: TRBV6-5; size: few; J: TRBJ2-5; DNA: TGTGCCAGCAGGACCCCTAGCGGGAGATGGGAGACCCAGTACTTC; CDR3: CASRTPSGRWETQYF
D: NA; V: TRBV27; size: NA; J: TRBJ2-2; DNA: TGTGCCAGCAGTCTGATATGGGGGGAGCTGTTTTTT; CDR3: CASSLIWGELFF